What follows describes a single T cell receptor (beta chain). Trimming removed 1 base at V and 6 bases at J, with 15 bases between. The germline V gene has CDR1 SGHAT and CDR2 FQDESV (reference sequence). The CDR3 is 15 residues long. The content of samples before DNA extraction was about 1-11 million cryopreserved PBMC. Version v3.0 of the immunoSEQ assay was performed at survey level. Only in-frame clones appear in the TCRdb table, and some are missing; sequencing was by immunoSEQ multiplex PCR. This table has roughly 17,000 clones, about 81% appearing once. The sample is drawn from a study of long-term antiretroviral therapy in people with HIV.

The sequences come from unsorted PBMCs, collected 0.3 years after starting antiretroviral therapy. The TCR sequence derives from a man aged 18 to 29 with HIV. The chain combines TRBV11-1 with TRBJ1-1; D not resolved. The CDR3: CASSLVPELRPEAFF. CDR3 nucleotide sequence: TGTGCCAGCAGCTTAGTACCAGAATTGAGGCCTGAAGCTTTCTTT.